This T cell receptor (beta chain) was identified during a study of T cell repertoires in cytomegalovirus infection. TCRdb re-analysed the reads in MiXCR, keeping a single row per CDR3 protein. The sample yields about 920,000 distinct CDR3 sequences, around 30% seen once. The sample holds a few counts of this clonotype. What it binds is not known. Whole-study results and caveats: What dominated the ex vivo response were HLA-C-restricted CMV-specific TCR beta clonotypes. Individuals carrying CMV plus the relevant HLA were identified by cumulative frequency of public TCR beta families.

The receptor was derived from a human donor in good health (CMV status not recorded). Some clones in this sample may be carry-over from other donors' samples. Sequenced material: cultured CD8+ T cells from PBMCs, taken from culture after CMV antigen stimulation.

The CDR3 region has the DNA TGTGCCAGCAGCTCTAGAGACCCTACAGGGGAGGACGTCAATTCACCCCTCCACTTT. Its protein is CASSSRDPTGEDVNSPLHF. V and J are TRBV7-9 and TRBJ1-6; TRBD1 matches 7 bases. Germline-derived CDR1 and CDR2 are SEHNR and FQNEAQ (reference sequence). The CDR3 covers 19 residues. The V gene end was trimmed by 4 bases and the J gene end by 7 bases; junction bases not matched to a gene: 19.